A single sample is the source of the 22 T cell receptor beta chains below, sequenced in a study of T-cell memory formation after mild COVID-19 (dated by TCRdb to about 2021). The receptor library was made with 5' RACE. These reads were obtained on an Illumina NovaSeq 6000. Using fastp at Q25 and MiXCR, TCRdb reprocessed the public reads and kept productive beta chains. Entries are consolidated by CDR3 protein sequence, retaining the most common genes and DNA. In all, the sample holds 300,000 to 400,000 distinct CDR3 sequences, and less than 20% of those were seen once. The ten largest clonotypes hold 20% to 25% of the sample. The sample consisted of PBMCs or a T cell subset sorted from them (not recorded which). The receptors come from a man between 18 and 29 years old who had mild COVID-19 (a few samples of this study predate the infection). The sample titles of this study are shuffled in the database, so cell type and time point are left out; the donor was told from shared clones.

This clonotype was seen at least ten times. At one end the junction does not follow the germline gene, possibly because of a read error. The chain employs TRBV5-1 and TRBJ2-3; 7 bases agree with TRBD2. Germline CDR1 reads SGHRS; CDR2 reads YFSETQ. This CDR3 comprises 14 residues. CDR3 nucleotides: TGTGCCAGCAGTTTCCGACTAGCTACAGATACGCAGTATTTT. This encodes CASSFRLATDTQYF. The variable domain in full, completed from reference TRBV5-1 and TRBJ2-3, reads KAGVTQTPRYLIKTRGQQVTLSCSPISGHRSVSWYQQTPGQGLQFLFEYFSETQRNKGNFPGRFSGRQFSNSRSEMNVSTLELGDSALYLCASSFRLATDTQYFGPGTRLTVL.

The chain has TRBV2 and TRBJ2-7; possible D gene TRBD1, 6 bases. V lost 2 bases to trimming and J lost 6 bases, with 11 bases between them. Per germline, CDR1 SNHLY and CDR2 FYNNEI. This CDR3 region has 13 residues. CDR3 in amino acids: CASSEQQGSEQYF. CDR3 DNA: TGTGCCAGCAGTGAACAACAGGGTAGCGAGCAGTACTTC.

This rearrangement joins TRBV6-2 or TRBV6-3 to TRBJ2-7; 9 nucleotides agree with TRBD1. Trimming at V came to 2 bases and at J to 5 bases, leaving 4 bases not matched to a gene. This CDR3 has 14 amino acids. Germline-derived CDR1 and CDR2 are MNHEY and SVGEGT. The chain's CDR3 is CASSYGTGIDEQYV. CDR3 nucleotides: TGTGCCAGCAGTTACGGGACAGGGATTGACGAGCAGTACGTC.

This clonotype was recorded a few times. The V gene is TRBV20-1, the J gene TRBJ2-3, with 12 nucleotides matching TRBD2. V shed 6 bases and J 5 bases; nucleotides not matched to a gene: 9. This CDR3 is 15 amino acids long. CDR1 and CDR2 (germline): DFQATT, SNEGSKA (reference sequence). The CDR3 nucleotides read TGCAGTGCCAGGAGGCCTAGCGGGGGGGGAGATACGCAGTATTTT. Translating gives CSARRPSGGGDTQYF.

This clonotype has just a few counts. The chain carries TRBV23-1 and TRBJ1-5; the D gene is possibly TRBD1 (6 bases). TRBV23-1 is noted as an ORF with a role that remains uncertain. V lost 6 bases and J 7 bases, leaving 16 bases between the germline ends. The CDR3 contains 14 residues. The CDR3 DNA reads TGCGCCAGCAGCCCTATTCGGGGGCCACAGCCCCAGCATTTT. This codes for CASSPIRGPQPQHF.

This clonotype was seen more than once but under ten times. V usage is TRBV6-2 or TRBV6-3 and J usage is TRBJ2-7, with unresolved D. Germline assignment: CDR1 MNHEY and CDR2 SVGEGT. This CDR3 is built from 13 residues. Deletions cut 4 bases from V and 2 bases from J, with 9 bases between. The CDR3: CASSWPVTYEQYF. CDR3 bases: TGTGCCAGCAGTTGGCCGGTAACCTACGAGCAGTACTTC.

This clonotype was counted between two and nine times. V and J are TRBV4-1 and TRBJ2-7; D remains unclear. Deletions cut 2 bases from V and 2 bases from J, with 4 bases between. Germline V gene lookup returns CDR1 MGHRA and CDR2 YSYEKL. The CDR3 extends over 12 amino acids. The CDR3 DNA reads as TGCGCCAGCAGCCAACAGACCTACGAGCAGTACTTC. Translated: CASSQQTYEQYF.

This clonotype was recorded a few times. This chain links TRBV5-1 with TRBJ1-1; D not resolved. V lost 0 bases to trimming and J lost 1 base, with 13 bases between them. This CDR3 has 16 amino acids. Looked up from germline, CDR1 is SGHRS and CDR2 is YFSETQ. The CDR3 spells CASSLGSRGTNTEAFF. The DNA of the CDR3 is TGCGCCAGCAGCTTGGGGAGTCGGGGAACGAACACTGAAGCTTTCTTT.

This clonotype was seen a handful of times. The chain uses TRBV7-3 and TRBJ2-2; D remains ambiguous. The germline V and J ends were trimmed by 4 bases and 6 bases, with 9 bases remaining between them. The CDR3 has 13 residues. The germline V gene has CDR1 SGHTA and CDR2 FQGTGA. In DNA, the CDR3 is TGTGCCAGCAGCTCCGCTGCGGCCGGGGAGCTGTTTTTT. It yields the protein CASSSAAAGELFF.

This clonotype was found a few times. This rearrangement joins TRBV12-3 or TRBV12-4 to TRBJ1-5; no definite D call. The CDR3 length is 14 residues. V shed 1 base and J shed 3 bases, with 7 bases lying between them. CDR3 sequence: CASSLGGANQPQHF. As DNA, the CDR3 is TGTGCCAGCAGTTTAGGGGGTGCCAATCAGCCCCAGCATTTT.

The chain joins TRBV20-1 to TRBJ1-5, with TRBD1 as a possible D gene (6 bases). V dropped 0 bases and J dropped 0 bases, with 9 bases sitting between them. Germline V CDR1 and CDR2: DFQATT, SNEGSKA (reference sequence). This CDR3 region has 15 residues. Here the CDR3 DNA reads TGCAGTGCTAGAGAAGGGGGTTATAGCAATCAGCCCCAGCATTTT. The encoded protein is CSAREGGYSNQPQHF.

This clonotype was observed many times. The CDR3 nucleotides read TGTGCCAGCAGCTTAAGGCGGGGGCCGTCCTACGAGCAGTACTTC. It specifies CASSLRRGPSYEQYF. The chain is built from TRBV7-3 and TRBJ2-7; D possibly corresponds to TRBD2 (7 bases). There are 15 residues in the CDR3. Deletions cut 1 base from V and 1 base from J, with 11 bases between. Germline V lookup: CDR1 SGHTA, CDR2 FQGTGA.

V and J are TRBV29-1 and TRBJ2-2; D perhaps matches TRBD2 (5 bases). CDR1 and CDR2 from the germline V gene are SQVTM and ANQGSEA. This CDR3 is 14 amino acids long. With 5 bases removed from V and 0 bases from J, the gap between germline ends came to 10 bases. This CDR3 is CSVRPRANTGELFF. CDR3 coding DNA: TGCAGCGTTCGCCCGAGGGCGAACACCGGGGAGCTGTTTTTT.

The chain couples TRBV9 to TRBJ2-1; no clear D. The CDR3 sequence is 11 residues long. With 0 bases removed from V and 9 bases from J, the gap between germline ends came to 4 bases. Germline V gene lookup returns CDR1 SGDLS and CDR2 YYNGEE. This CDR3 is CASSVEGEQFF. The CDR3 bases are TGTGCCAGCAGCGTAGAAGGTGAGCAGTTCTTC.

This clonotype was recorded at least ten times. V and J are TRBV11-2 and TRBJ2-5; D remains unclear. With 1 base removed from V and 5 bases from J, the gap between germline ends came to 17 bases. The CDR3 is made up of 16 amino acids. Germline V gene lookup returns CDR1 SGHAT and CDR2 FQNNGV. The CDR3 loop reads CASSLAPQWLGETQYF. DNA for the CDR3: TGTGCCAGCAGCTTAGCCCCCCAGTGGTTAGGGGAGACCCAGTACTTC.

The chain has TRBV12-3 or TRBV12-4 and TRBJ2-3, with TRBD1 matching 8 bases. The ends lost 6 bases at V and 6 bases at J; junction bases unmatched: 5. CDR3 length equals 13 residues. CDR3 bases: TGTGCCAGCAGGGTGACAGGGGCCGATACGCAGTATTTT. Protein: CASRVTGADTQYF.

The chain has TRBV7-2 and TRBJ2-1, with D unclear. The CDR3 runs to 14 residues. Germline assignment: CDR1 SGHTA and CDR2 FQGNSA. The V gene lost 1 base and the J gene lost 7 bases, with 11 bases spanning the gap. CDR3 sequence (DNA): TGTGCCAGCAGCTTAGGTCTAGGGCGGAATGAGCAGTTCTTC. Amino acids: CASSLGLGRNEQFF.

A few counts support this clonotype. The chain joins TRBV19 to TRBJ2-7; D possibly corresponds to TRBD1 (7 bases). Trimming pared 10 bases from V and 6 bases from J, leaving 13 bases between. Germline V gene data show CDR1 as LNHDA and CDR2 as SQIVND (reference sequence). The CDR3 totals 11 residues. CDR3 sequence (DNA): TGTGCCACAGTCCAGGGGGGCGAGCAGTACGTC. Protein product: CATVQGGEQYV.

The chain recombines TRBV6-5 with TRBJ2-3; 7 bases map to TRBD2. V shed 6 bases and J 2 bases; nucleotides not matched to a gene: 2. The CDR3 is 13 amino acids. The V gene's germline CDR1 is MNHEY and CDR2 SVGAGI. For the CDR3, the DNA is TGTGCCAGCAGCGGGGGGTTCACAGATACGCAGTATTTT. It codes for CASSGGFTDTQYF.

The table lists this clonotype with a few counts. The rearrangement links TRBV29-1 to TRBJ1-1; a possible D gene is TRBD1 (6 bases). Germline V lookup: CDR1 SQVTM, CDR2 ANQGSEA. This CDR3 is built from 13 residues. The V gene lost 3 bases and the J gene lost 4 bases, with 12 bases spanning the gap. CDR3 nucleotides: TGCAGCGTTGATCAGGGGTCGGGCACTGAAGCTTTCTTT. It is translated as CSVDQGSGTEAFF.

This clonotype was seen more than once but under ten times. V usage is TRBV15 and J usage is TRBJ2-5; possible D gene TRBD1, 5 bases. The CDR3 length is 14 residues. The V gene lost 2 bases and the J gene lost 4 bases, with 11 bases spanning the gap. Germline assignment: CDR1 LNHNV and CDR2 YYDKDF (reference sequence). The CDR3 sequence is CATSRIPTAETQYF. CDR3 coding DNA: TGTGCCACCAGCAGAATCCCGACAGCAGAGACCCAGTACTTC.

Written as DNA, the CDR3 is TGCAGTGCTCCGGGCAACTCTGGAAACACCATATATTTT. This gives the protein CSAPGNSGNTIYF. This chain joins TRBV20-1 and TRBJ1-3; no clear D. Germline CDR1 reads DFQATT; CDR2 reads SNEGSKA (reference sequence). CDR3 length equals 13 residues. Trimming pared 5 bases from V and 0 bases from J, leaving 8 bases between.